This T cell receptor (beta chain) was documented in a study of cytomegalovirus exposure and HLA in healthy donors (dated by TCRdb to 2015 to 2018). Some background on the complete study: An earlier analysis of some 600 of the donors reported roughly 300 Gb of sequence data and 95 million to 140 million unique TCR beta sequences obtained from roughly 170 million T cells. HLA typing covered class I and class II loci at four-digit resolution. The genetic ancestry cluster associated with self-reported Caucasian donors included around four fifths of the 350 to 500 genotyped donors. On average, roughly 240,000 unique TCR beta nucleotide sequences were sequenced per donor among a few hundred genotyped donors of the cohort, with approximately 18% of those sequences being non-productive. Donor age, sex, ethnicity and CMV serostatus were compiled together with the repertoire data. Because of strong linkage in the cohort, four to six DR-DQ haplotypes were treated as single units for association and clustering. The T cell repertoires of some 670 subjects were profiled by immunosequencing and related to cytomegalovirus serostatus. An earlier analysis of approximately 500 of the donors applied high-throughput TCR beta sequencing to assess whether each TCR beta V gene segment acted as functional or pseudogenic. The study combined high-throughput TCR immunosequencing, statistical association of individual TCRs with disease status, and machine learning to predict cytomegalovirus infection status. All discovery cohort repertoires had been generated on a single sequencing platform. About 300 gigabases of sequencing data and around 80 million unique TCR sequences made up an early release that covered several hundred HLA-typed donors. Rather than using new phenotypic data, the later analysis identified candidate immune exposures from TCR beta sequences and from how often those sequences occurred across donors. The number of donors typed differed by locus, with roughly 620-630 for A, B, C, DRB1 and DQB1, 522 for DQA1, 600 to 610 for DPA1, and over 400 for DPB1. Besides the first cohort of 550 to 750 subjects, a separate validation cohort made up of around 120 different subjects was used. Genome-wide SNP genotypes for about three fifths of the 666 donors were used in a later genetic analysis, which treated that subset as a discovery cohort. To study patterns of TCR occurrence, a later analysis re-analyzed previously published TCR beta repertoires from around 700 donors and added high-resolution HLA genotyping. The study was designed to test whether signatures of past pathogen exposure could be identified by cataloging public T cell receptors. Points the paper makes about the study in general: Roughly uniform sequencing depth across donors was assumed in presence/absence analyses, although this assumption may not hold. It was suggested by the authors that the approach could potentially be generalized to other disease states and immunological phenotypes. Broadly in line with IMGT annotations, most TCR beta V segments showed up in productive rearrangements about 87% or about 30% of the time in an earlier analysis of several hundred of the donors. Because some donors lacked HLA typing at each locus, the association tests relied only on the typed subset. A group of highly shared sequence variants was considered likely to be a technical artifact of the sequencing pipeline. According to a later analysis, most CMV-associated TCR beta chains appeared to be HLA-restricted, and the HLA associations seemed to be driven largely by CMV exposure. Because counts were too low, roughly 18 rarely observed V segments, including chromosome 9 orphons, were left out of the earlier analysis of about 620 of the donors. Some IMGT-functional V segments, including TRBV6-2 and TRBV6-3, could not be told apart with the 87-base-pair reads, so those segments were excluded. Linkage disequilibrium might explain the correlated functional status among segregating V segments, but an unknown experimental factor could not be ruled out. When HLA alleles, especially DR and DQ, strongly co-occurred, TCR associations were difficult to assign to individual alleles. Across donors, most TCR sequences were observed very rarely, whereas some public TCRs were present in many individuals. Specific HLA alleles were associated with around 18,000 TCR beta sequences at a false discovery rate of 0.05 in a later analysis. The study gave a list of 150 to 200 TCR beta chains associated with cytomegalovirus. A later analysis found that HLA-associated TCR beta chains were more clonally expanded and had lower generation probabilities than equally common non-associated chains. For the cohort, immune exposure information was limited to CMV serostatus. Cytomegalovirus status was reported to be diagnosed by the classifier with high specificity and sensitivity in both the original and validation cohorts. A further reported finding was that TCR beta sequences accurately predicted the HLA-A and HLA-B alleles for most subjects in the first cohort. According to a later analysis, TCR association rates differed among HLA loci, with DRB1 alleles showing the most associated TCRs and HLA-C alleles showing the fewest. A later genetic analysis associated a missense DCLRE1C variant with V-gene and J-gene trimming of TCR beta chains, and an independent cohort replicated the association. In vitro tests confirmed that a few of the cytomegalovirus-associated TCR beta chains recognize cytomegalovirus antigens. Compared with the roughly 600-donor mean, donors in an Asian-associated ancestry cluster had fewer N-insertions in productive TCRs, according to a later genetic analysis. Several of the top co-occurrence clusters appeared to be linked to parvovirus B19, influenza, CMV and Epstein-Barr virus, according to a later analysis. In this cohort, only TCR beta chains were sequenced, and detectable features were limited by the absence of alpha or paired-chain data.

As regards this clone: Its antigen is currently not known. There are no base qualities to consult, and no much larger clone falls within one base.

The cohort consisted of 650 to 700 healthy bone marrow donors. All cohort members were sampled while nominally healthy, although unrecorded immune exposures were likely present. The donor was CMV seronegative and belonged to the group of around 350 seronegative cohort members. A peripheral blood sample was provided by each donor, and peripheral blood mononuclear cells were used for TCR beta sequencing. Genomic DNA was extracted from the blood cell samples with the Qiagen DNeasy Blood Extraction Kit. The receptor library was made with the immunoSEQ multiplex PCR assay. A mixture of 60 forward primers for TCR Vbeta segments and 13 reverse primers for TCR Jbeta segments was used in the multiplex PCR. A multiplex PCR assay on genomic DNA amplified the CDR3 region of rearranged TCR beta genes. Amplified TCR beta libraries were sequenced as 87-base-pair reads on the Illumina HiSeq System. The published analysis was carried out like this. In a later analysis, tens of millions of unique TCR beta chains were counted across the 650 to 700 repertoires, and roughly 11 million of these chains were shared by at least two donors. To remove PCR and sequencing errors, raw reads were error-corrected and collapsed into unique sequences using a nearest-neighbor algorithm that merged closely related sequences. V, D and J gene segments were assigned by aligning CDR3 sequences to IMGT reference sequences. For a sequence to be retained, a match of at least six nucleotides to both a V gene segment and a J gene segment was required. A rearrangement counted as productive if the CDR3 had no stop codons and remained in frame with V and J, and every other rearrangement counted as non-productive. CDR3 was defined according to IMGT convention as the region running from the second conserved V-encoded cysteine to the conserved J-encoded phenylalanine. The earlier analysis of 500 to 650 of the donors excluded any sequence lacking an unambiguous match to a single V gene segment. In an earlier analysis of 587 of the donors, a V segment was called functional when productive rearrangements were above 56.7%, and segregating when the standard deviation between donors exceeded 5%. A statistical classification framework was built to diagnose cytomegalovirus status from the catalog of TCR beta chain sequences. V and J gene assignment, in a later analysis, came from comparing TCR nucleotide sequences with IMGT/GENE-DB human TR gene sequences. In a later analysis, CDR3 sequences and most-parsimonious VDJ recombination scenarios were assigned using the TCRdist pipeline. A later analysis defined each TCR beta chain by its CDR3 amino acid sequence plus V-gene family, and excluded reads lacking a unique V-gene family. To address suspected cross-contamination and a sequencing artifact, a later analysis removed 592 highly shared, low-generation-probability nucleotide sequences. A later analysis calculated a clonal expansion index for each public chain from normalized within-repertoire ranks of inferred template counts. In a later analysis, generation probabilities were computed using a VDJ recombination model fitted to out-of-frame rearrangements, and the results were checked against IGoR. In a later analysis, TCR-TCR, TCR-HLA and TCR-CMV co-occurrence was scored with hypergeometric tests, and a repertoire-size bias correction was applied to TCR pairs. To estimate false discovery rates, a later analysis permuted the HLA or CMV assignments 20 times. In a later analysis, co-occurring TCRs were grouped using DBSCAN, and TCRdist sequence similarity was added for clustering within HLA-allele-positive subsets. For co-occurrence clustering, repertoires with fewer than 30,000 or more than 120,000 public chains were excluded, along with roughly 5 repertoires with anomalous nucleotide sharing. The source is immuneACCESS, and TCRdb retained only in-frame sequences with V and J called. Part of the clones is not carried over; for the studies checked, unresolved V genes explain less than half of this, and the remainder is unexplained. V and J calls and clone size come straight from that table; D and trimming were deduced from the DNA. The sample table lists approximately 160,000 clones, around 68% of them with a count of one. The top ten clones comprise less than 1.5% of the sample.

CDR1 and CDR2 were assigned from the germline V gene (reference sequence) as LNHDA and SQIVND. Trimming at the junction amounts to 8 bases on V and 2 bases on J, and the germline ends lie 10 bases apart. Including the terminal cysteine and phenylalanine, the CDR3 comprises 13 residues. Only the CDR3 DNA stays, 39 bases, in frame from base 1. What was sequenced was PBMCs. The sequence links TRBV19 to TRBJ1-5; TRBD1 might be the D gene, on 5 matching bases. This TCR was sampled from a man aged 50 to 59 in good health and CMV-seronegative. The sequenced DNA: TGTGCCAGTCGCAGGGAGGGCAATCAGCCCCAGCATTTT. This codes for CASRREGNQPQHF.